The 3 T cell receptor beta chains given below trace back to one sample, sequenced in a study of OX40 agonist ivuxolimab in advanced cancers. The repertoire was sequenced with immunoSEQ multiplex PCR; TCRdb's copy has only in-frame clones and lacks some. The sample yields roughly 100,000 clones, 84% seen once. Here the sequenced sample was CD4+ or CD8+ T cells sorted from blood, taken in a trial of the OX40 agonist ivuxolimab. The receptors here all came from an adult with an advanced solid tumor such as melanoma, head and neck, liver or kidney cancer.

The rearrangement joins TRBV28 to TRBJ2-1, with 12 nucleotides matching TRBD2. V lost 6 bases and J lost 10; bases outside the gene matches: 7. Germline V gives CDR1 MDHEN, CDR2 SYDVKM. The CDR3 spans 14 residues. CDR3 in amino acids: CASRLAGGPSEQFF. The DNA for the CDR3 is TGTGCCAGCAGGCTAGCGGGGGGGCCGTCAGAGCAGTTCTTC.

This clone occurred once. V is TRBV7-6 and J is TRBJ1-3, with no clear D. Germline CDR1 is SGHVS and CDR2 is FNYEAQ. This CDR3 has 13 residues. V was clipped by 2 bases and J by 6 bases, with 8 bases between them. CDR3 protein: CASSLRHQNTIYF. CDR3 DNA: TGTGCCAGCAGCTTAAGACACCAAAACACCATATATTTT.

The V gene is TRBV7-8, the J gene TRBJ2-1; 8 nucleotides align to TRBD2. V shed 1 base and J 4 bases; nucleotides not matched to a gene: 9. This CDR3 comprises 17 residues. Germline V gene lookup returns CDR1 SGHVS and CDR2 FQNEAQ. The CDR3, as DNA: TGTGCCAGCAGCTTAGTTCTTGTTACTAGCGGATACAATGAGCAGTTCTTC. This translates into CASSLVLVTSGYNEQFF. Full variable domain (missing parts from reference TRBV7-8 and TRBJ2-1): GAGVSQSPRYKVAKRGQDVALRCDPISGHVSLFWYQQALGQGPEFLTYFQNEAQLDKSGLPSDRFFAERPEGSVSTLKIQRTQQEDSAVYLCASSLVLVTSGYNEQFFGPGTRLTVL.